Listed here are 23 T cell receptor beta chains from one sample, sequenced in a study of control samples from healthy donors and cancer patients (dated by TCRdb to the early 2020s). Library method: the immunoSEQ multiplex PCR assay. Drawn from immuneACCESS, this table holds only the in-frame rearrangements with V and J called that TCRdb kept. Clones are partly lost; checked studies trace under half to an unresolved V gene and leave the rest unexplained. The sample table contains some 140,000 clones; only one count was recorded for over 85% of them. The top ten clones comprise approximately 10% of the sample. The sequenced sample consisted of blood. The receptors were sampled from a man younger than 40 in good health.

The rearrangement links TRBV5-4 to TRBJ2-3; the match to TRBD2 covers 8 bases. The V segment lost 0 bases and the J segment 5 bases; nucleotides outside the gene matches: 8. Germline CDR1 SGHNT, CDR2 YYREEE (reference sequence). The CDR3 has 16 amino acids. This CDR3 reads CASSLGLAGPGDTQYF. The CDR3 DNA is TGTGCCAGCAGCTTGGGGTTAGCGGGACCGGGAGATACGCAGTATTTT.

This rearrangement joins TRBV16 to TRBJ2-7; unclear D gene. This CDR3 has 15 residues. Trimming pared 0 bases from V and 3 bases from J, leaving 12 bases between. Looked up from germline, CDR1 is KGHSY and CDR2 is FQNENV. This CDR3 is CASSQSPPTRYEQYF. CDR3 nucleotides: TGTGCCAGCAGCCAATCTCCCCCGACACGCTACGAGCAGTACTTC. The full variable domain, with the rest looked up from reference TRBV16 and TRBJ2-7, is GEEVAQTPKHLVRGEGQKAKLYCAPIKGHSYVFWYQQVLKNEFKFLISFQNENVFDETGMPKERFSAKCLPNSPCSLEIQATKLEDSAVYFCASSQSPPTRYEQYFGPGTRLTVT.

V and J are TRBV18 and TRBJ1-1; D gene unclear. Deletions cut 2 bases from V and 6 bases from J, with 13 bases between. This CDR3 is 14 amino acids long. The germline gives CDR1 KGHSH, CDR2 LQKENI. In DNA, the CDR3 is TGTGCCAGCTCACCAACCGGGGTTGGGGCTGAAGCTTTCTTT. Its translation is CASSPTGVGAEAFF.

The chain is built from TRBV2 and TRBJ2-5; no clear D gene. The germline V gene has CDR1 SNHLY and CDR2 FYNNEI. Trimming stripped 7 bases from V and 2 bases from J, with 8 bases between. This CDR3 is built from 12 residues. CDR3: CASNLGQETQYF. As DNA, the CDR3 is TGTGCCAGCAACCTAGGTCAAGAGACCCAGTACTTC.

The rearrangement links TRBV15 to TRBJ2-1, with 9 nucleotides matching TRBD1. Germline-derived CDR1 and CDR2 are LNHNV and YYDKDF (reference sequence). This CDR3 has 15 amino acids. The V and J ends lost 1 base and 8 bases, in that order; junction bases with no gene match: 6. CDR3 nucleotides: TGTGCCACCAGCAGAGCCGGGACAGGGTTTTATGAGCAGTTCTTC. It specifies CATSRAGTGFYEQFF.

The chain carries TRBV29-1 and TRBJ2-3; 13 nucleotides line up with TRBD2. The J segment lost 5 bases and the V segment lost 6 bases, leaving 11 bases of the junction unmatched. Germline CDR1 is SQVTM and CDR2 is ANQGSEA. CDR3 length: 16 amino acids. The CDR3 DNA sequence: TGCAGCGTAAGAGGACTAGCGGGAGTTTACCTAGATACGCAGTATTTT. It encodes CSVRGLAGVYLDTQYF.

This sequence joins TRBV28 and TRBJ1-3; D is unclear. The ends were cut back, 6 bases at V and 2 bases at J, with 17 bases in the middle. CDR3 length: 16 residues. Germline V CDR1 and CDR2: MDHEN, SYDVKM. The CDR3 DNA reads as TGTGCCAGCAGATCTAAGAGTCTAGCCACTGGAAACACCATATATTTT. Its translation is CASRSKSLATGNTIYF.

This clone was observed once. As DNA, the CDR3 is TGCAGCGTGAAGAAGACTAGTCCCACAGATACGCAGTATTTT. This encodes CSVKKTSPTDTQYF. The genes are TRBV29-1 and TRBJ2-3; TRBD2 might be the D (6 bases). Trimming removed 6 bases from V and 2 bases from J, with 15 bases in between. Looked up from germline, CDR1 is SQVTM and CDR2 is ANQGSEA. The CDR3 spans 14 residues.

The chain has TRBV27 and TRBJ1-5; D not certain. The CDR3 length is 16 residues. Germline lookup yields CDR1 MNHEY and CDR2 SMNVEV (reference sequence). The V gene lost 5 bases and the J gene lost 5 bases, with 19 bases spanning the gap. DNA of the CDR3: TGTGCCAGCAGTCCGACCACCGGGAGACAATATCAGCCCCAGCATTTT. It is translated as CASSPTTGRQYQPQHF.

V is TRBV18 and J is TRBJ1-2; 10 positions agree with TRBD1. Looked up from germline, CDR1 is KGHSH and CDR2 is LQKENI. The V gene end was trimmed by 3 bases and the J gene end by 2 bases; junction bases not matched to a gene: 15. This CDR3 comprises 19 residues. The DNA for the CDR3 is TGTGCCAGCTCACCGAAAAGCCTCAAGGACAGGGGGGCCAACTATGGCTACACCTTC. This codes for CASSPKSLKDRGANYGYTF. Based on the CDR3 plus reference TRBV18 and TRBJ1-2, the full variable domain is NAGVMQNPRHLVRRRGQEARLRCSPMKGHSHVYWYRQLPEEGLKFMVYLQKENIIDESGMPKERFSAEFPKEGPSILRIQQVVRGDSAAYFCASSPKSLKDRGANYGYTFGSGTRLTVV.

The genes are TRBV25-1 and TRBJ1-4; no definite D call. This CDR3 comprises 13 residues. The V and J ends lost 6 bases and 0 bases respectively, with 5 bases between them. Germline V CDR1 and CDR2: MGHDK, SYGVNS. CDR3 sequence (DNA): TGTGCCAGCAGGACAACAACTAATGAAAAACTGTTTTTT. This sequence encodes CASRTTTNEKLFF.

This chain connects TRBV29-1 to TRBJ2-7; the D gene is possibly TRBD2 (5 bases). The germline CDR1 and CDR2 sequences are SQVTM and ANQGSEA. This CDR3 contains 14 residues. The V gene lost 5 bases and the J gene lost 6 bases, with 20 bases spanning the gap. Here the CDR3 reads CSVPLSGNGGEQYF. Written as DNA, the CDR3 is TGCAGCGTTCCCCTTTCGGGTAACGGAGGCGAGCAGTACTTC.

The gene calls are TRBV28 and TRBJ1-6; weak D call: TRBD1 (6 bases). Per the germline V gene, CDR1 is MDHEN and CDR2 is SYDVKM. V shed 10 bases and J shed 0 bases, with 13 bases lying between them. The CDR3 sequence is 15 residues long. CDR3 coding DNA: TGTGCCACCCTGGGACACAGCTCCTATAATTCACCCCTCCACTTT. Residues: CATLGHSSYNSPLHF.

Remarks on this clone: The same CDR3 is also encoded by other DNA sequences in this sample. The rearrangement uses TRBV2 and TRBJ1-2; D ambiguous. V lost 3 bases, J lost 1 base, and 0 bases lay in between. CDR1 and CDR2 from the germline V gene are SNHLY and FYNNEI. The CDR3 is 11 amino acids. CDR3 in amino acids: CASSDNYGYTF. For the CDR3, the DNA is TGTGCCAGCAGTGATAACTATGGCTACACCTTC. Filled out from reference TRBV2 and TRBJ1-2, the complete variable domain reads EPEVTQTPSHQVTQMGQEVILRCVPISNHLYFYWYRQILGQKVEFLVSFYNNEISEKSEIFDDQFSVERPDGSNFTLKIRSTKLEDSAMYFCASSDNYGYTFGSGTRLTVV.

This chain joins TRBV5-4 and TRBJ1-1; D gene unclear. V lost 0 bases to trimming and J lost 4 bases, with 10 bases between them. The CDR3 consists of 14 residues. Germline-derived CDR1 and CDR2 are SGHNT and YYREEE (reference sequence). In DNA form, the CDR3 reads TGTGCCAGCAGCTTGGTTGGAGGGATCACTGAAGCTTTCTTT. Amino acid sequence: CASSLVGGITEAFF. Supplemented by reference TRBV5-4 and TRBJ1-1, the full variable domain reads ETGVTQSPTHLIKTRGQQVTLRCSSQSGHNTVSWYQQALGQGPQFIFQYYREEENGRGNFPPRFSGLQFPNYSSELNVNALELDDSALYLCASSLVGGITEAFFGQGTRLTVV.

The chain joins TRBV10-3 to TRBJ1-1; D is ambiguous. The V and J ends lost 6 bases and 1 base respectively, with 9 bases between them. Germline V gene lookup returns CDR1 ENHRY and CDR2 SYGVKD. The CDR3 has 13 amino acids. As DNA, the CDR3 is TGTGCCATCAGCCCCACATCGAACACTGAAGCTTTCTTT. This encodes CAISPTSNTEAFF.

The CDR3 loop is CASSFLGYEQFF. The CDR3 bases are TGTGCCAGCAGCTTTCTTGGGTATGAGCAGTTCTTC. This sequence joins TRBV7-9 and TRBJ2-1; no clear D. Germline CDR1 SEHNR, CDR2 FQNEAQ (reference sequence). The CDR3 length is 12 residues. V was pared by 3 bases and J by 8 bases, with 8 bases between.

This chain connects TRBV6-6 to TRBJ2-1; D is uncertain. V lost 6 bases and J 7 bases, leaving 7 bases between the germline ends. The CDR3 length is 11 residues. CDR1 and CDR2 from the germline V gene are MNHNY and SVGAGI (reference sequence). CDR3 amino acids: CASRQANEQFF. Here the CDR3 DNA reads TGTGCCAGCAGACAAGCAAATGAGCAGTTCTTC.

This sequence joins TRBV7-6 and TRBJ1-1; D perhaps matches TRBD1 (5 bases). The CDR3 covers 14 residues. Germline V gene data show CDR1 as SGHVS and CDR2 as FNYEAQ. Trimming pared 1 base from V and 6 bases from J, leaving 12 bases between. The CDR3 protein is CASSLVGANAEAFF. CDR3 coding DNA: TGTGCCAGCAGCTTAGTTGGGGCCAACGCTGAAGCTTTCTTT.

The J gene is TRBJ2-1, the V gene TRBV6-4, with 12 bases matching TRBD2. Per germline, CDR1 MRHNA and CDR2 SNTAGT. V shed 3 bases, J shed 10 bases, and the junction held 4 bases outside the gene matches. The length of the CDR3 is 14 residues. CDR3 DNA: TGTGCCAGCAGTGAGGGACTAGCGGGCGGGGAGCAGTTCTTC. Protein product: CASSEGLAGGEQFF.

The chain couples TRBV2 to TRBJ2-7; 9 bases align to TRBD1. There are 15 residues in the CDR3. The V segment lost 0 bases and the J segment 3 bases; nucleotides outside the gene matches: 3. Germline V CDR1 and CDR2: SNHLY, FYNNEI. CDR3 protein: CASSEANRGHYEQYF. CDR3 nucleotide sequence: TGTGCCAGCAGTGAAGCAAACAGGGGGCACTACGAGCAGTACTTC. The entire variable domain, with the rest obtained from reference TRBV2 and TRBJ2-7, is as follows: EPEVTQTPSHQVTQMGQEVILRCVPISNHLYFYWYRQILGQKVEFLVSFYNNEISEKSEIFDDQFSVERPDGSNFTLKIRSTKLEDSAMYFCASSEANRGHYEQYFGPGTRLTVT.

The V call is TRBV6-5, the J call TRBJ1-6, with unresolved D. Germline loops: CDR1 MNHEY, CDR2 SVGAGI. Deletions cut 6 bases from V and 7 bases from J, with 16 bases between. The CDR3 length is 15 residues. CDR3 in amino acids: CASSPGRLPNSPLHF. CDR3 in DNA: TGTGCCAGCAGCCCAGGCAGGCTTCCCAATTCACCCCTCCACTTT.

This clone was counted once. The rearrangement uses TRBV5-1 and TRBJ1-3, with no clear D. In germline, CDR1 is SGHRS, CDR2 YFSETQ. Trimming removed 0 bases at V and 2 bases at J, with 9 bases between. The CDR3 consists of 15 residues. The chain's CDR3 is CASSLGDGAGNTIYF. The CDR3 DNA reads as TGCGCCAGCAGCTTGGGTGACGGGGCTGGAAACACCATATATTTT.